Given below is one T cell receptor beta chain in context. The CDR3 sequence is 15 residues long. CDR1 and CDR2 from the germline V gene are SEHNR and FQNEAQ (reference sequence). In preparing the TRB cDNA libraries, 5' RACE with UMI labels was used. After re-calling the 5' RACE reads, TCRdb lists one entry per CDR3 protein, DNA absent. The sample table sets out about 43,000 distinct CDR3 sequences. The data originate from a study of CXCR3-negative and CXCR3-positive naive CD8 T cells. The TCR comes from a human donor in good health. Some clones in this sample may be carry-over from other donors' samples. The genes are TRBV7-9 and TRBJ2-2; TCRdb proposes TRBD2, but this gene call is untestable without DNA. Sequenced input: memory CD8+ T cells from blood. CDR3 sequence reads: CASSPTGPSTGELFF.